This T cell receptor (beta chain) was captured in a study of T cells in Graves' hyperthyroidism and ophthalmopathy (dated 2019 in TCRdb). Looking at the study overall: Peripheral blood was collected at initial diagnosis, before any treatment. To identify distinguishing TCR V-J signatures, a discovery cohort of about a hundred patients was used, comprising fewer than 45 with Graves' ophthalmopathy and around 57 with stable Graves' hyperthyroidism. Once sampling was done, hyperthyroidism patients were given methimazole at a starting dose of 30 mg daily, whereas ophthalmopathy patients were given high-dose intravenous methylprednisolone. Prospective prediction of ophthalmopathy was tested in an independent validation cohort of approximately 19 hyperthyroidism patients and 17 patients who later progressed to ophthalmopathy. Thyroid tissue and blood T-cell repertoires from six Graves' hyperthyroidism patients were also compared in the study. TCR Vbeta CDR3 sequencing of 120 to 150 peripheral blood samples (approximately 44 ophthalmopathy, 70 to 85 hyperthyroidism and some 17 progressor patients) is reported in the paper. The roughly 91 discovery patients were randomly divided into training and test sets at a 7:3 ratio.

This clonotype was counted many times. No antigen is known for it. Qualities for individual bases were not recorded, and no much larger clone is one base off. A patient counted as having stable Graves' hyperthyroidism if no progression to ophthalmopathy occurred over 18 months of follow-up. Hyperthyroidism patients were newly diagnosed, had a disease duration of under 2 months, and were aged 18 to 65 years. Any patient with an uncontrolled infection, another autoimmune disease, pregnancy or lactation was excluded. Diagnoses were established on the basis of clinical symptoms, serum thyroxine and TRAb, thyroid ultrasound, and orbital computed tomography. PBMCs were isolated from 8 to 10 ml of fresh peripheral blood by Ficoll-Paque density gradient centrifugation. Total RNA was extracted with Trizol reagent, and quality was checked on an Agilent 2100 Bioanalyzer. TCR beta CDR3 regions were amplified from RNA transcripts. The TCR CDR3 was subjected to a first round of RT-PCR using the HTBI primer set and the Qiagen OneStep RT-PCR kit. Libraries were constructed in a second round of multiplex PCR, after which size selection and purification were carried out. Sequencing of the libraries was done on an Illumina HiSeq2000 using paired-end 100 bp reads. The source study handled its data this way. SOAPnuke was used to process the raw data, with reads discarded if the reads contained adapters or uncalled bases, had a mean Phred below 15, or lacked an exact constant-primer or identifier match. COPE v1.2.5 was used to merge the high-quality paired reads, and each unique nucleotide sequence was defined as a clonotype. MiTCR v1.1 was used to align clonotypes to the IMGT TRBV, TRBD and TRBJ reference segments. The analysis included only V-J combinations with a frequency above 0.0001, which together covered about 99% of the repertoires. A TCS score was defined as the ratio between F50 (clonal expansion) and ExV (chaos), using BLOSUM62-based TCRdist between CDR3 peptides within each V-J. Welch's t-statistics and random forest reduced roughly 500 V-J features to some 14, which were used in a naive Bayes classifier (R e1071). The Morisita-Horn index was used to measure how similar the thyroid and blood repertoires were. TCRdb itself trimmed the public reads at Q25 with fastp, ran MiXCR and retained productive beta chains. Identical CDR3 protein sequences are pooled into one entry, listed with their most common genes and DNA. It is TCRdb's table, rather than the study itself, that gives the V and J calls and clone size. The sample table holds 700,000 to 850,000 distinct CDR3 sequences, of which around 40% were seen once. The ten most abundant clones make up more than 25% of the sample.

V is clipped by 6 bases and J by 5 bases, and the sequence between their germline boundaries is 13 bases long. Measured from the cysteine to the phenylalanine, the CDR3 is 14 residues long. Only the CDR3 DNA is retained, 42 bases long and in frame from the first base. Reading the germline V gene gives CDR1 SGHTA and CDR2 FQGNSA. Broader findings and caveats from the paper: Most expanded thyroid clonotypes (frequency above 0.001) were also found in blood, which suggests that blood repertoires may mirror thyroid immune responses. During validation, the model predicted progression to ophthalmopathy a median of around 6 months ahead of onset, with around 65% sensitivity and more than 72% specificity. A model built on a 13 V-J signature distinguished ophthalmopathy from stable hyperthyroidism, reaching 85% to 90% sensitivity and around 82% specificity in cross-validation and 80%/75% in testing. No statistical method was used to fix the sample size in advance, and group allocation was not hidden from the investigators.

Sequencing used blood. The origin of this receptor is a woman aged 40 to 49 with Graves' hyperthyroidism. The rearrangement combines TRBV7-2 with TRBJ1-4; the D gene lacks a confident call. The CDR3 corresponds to CASRDGRQNEKLFF. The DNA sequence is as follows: TGTGCCAGCAGGGATGGACGGCAGAATGAAAAACTGTTTTTT.